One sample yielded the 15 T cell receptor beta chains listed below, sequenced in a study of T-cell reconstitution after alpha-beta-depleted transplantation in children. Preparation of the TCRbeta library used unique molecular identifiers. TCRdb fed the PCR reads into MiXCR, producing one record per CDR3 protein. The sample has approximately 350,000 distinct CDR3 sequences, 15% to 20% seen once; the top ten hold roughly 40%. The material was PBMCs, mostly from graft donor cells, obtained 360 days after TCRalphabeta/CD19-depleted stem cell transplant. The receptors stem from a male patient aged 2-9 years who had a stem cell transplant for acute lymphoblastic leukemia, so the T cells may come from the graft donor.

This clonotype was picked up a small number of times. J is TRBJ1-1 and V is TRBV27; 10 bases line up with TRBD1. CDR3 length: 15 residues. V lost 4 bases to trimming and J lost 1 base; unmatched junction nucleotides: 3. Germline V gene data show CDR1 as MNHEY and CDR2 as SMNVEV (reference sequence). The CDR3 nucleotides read TGTGCCAGCAGTTCGTGGGACAGGGGGAACACTGAAGCTTTCTTT. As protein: CASSSWDRGNTEAFF.

Here the CDR3 reads CASSFQTRGYEQYF. The CDR3 DNA follows: TGTGCCAGCAGTTTTCAGACTAGAGGGTACGAGCAGTACTTC. This rearrangement joins TRBV27 to TRBJ2-7; TRBD2 might be the D (6 bases). CDR1 is MNHEY and CDR2 is SMNVEV in the germline V gene (reference sequence). V lost 3 bases and J lost 4, with 13 bases in between. This CDR3 is 14 amino acids long.

The DNA of the CDR3 is TGTGCCAGCAGCTTAAGACCCTGGGGCGACCTACAAGAGACCCAGTACTTC. This sequence encodes CASSLRPWGDLQETQYF. This chain connects TRBV11-2 to TRBJ2-5, with D perhaps matching TRBD1 (5 bases). The CDR3 is made up of 17 amino acids. In germline, CDR1 is SGHAT, CDR2 FQNNGV. V was trimmed by 2 bases and J by 2 bases, leaving 18 bases between them.

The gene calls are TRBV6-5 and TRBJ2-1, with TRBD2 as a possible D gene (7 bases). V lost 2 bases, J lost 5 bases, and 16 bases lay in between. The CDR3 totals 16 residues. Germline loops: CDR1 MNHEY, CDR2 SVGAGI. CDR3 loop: CASSYGYREGNNEQFF. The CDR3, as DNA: TGTGCCAGCAGTTACGGCTACAGGGAGGGGAACAATGAGCAGTTCTTC.

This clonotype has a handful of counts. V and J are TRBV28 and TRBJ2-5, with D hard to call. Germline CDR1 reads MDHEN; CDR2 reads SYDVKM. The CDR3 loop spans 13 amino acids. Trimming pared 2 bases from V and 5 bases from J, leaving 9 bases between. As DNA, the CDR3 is TGTGCCAGCAGTTTAAACTCAGTCGAGACCCAGTACTTC. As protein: CASSLNSVETQYF.

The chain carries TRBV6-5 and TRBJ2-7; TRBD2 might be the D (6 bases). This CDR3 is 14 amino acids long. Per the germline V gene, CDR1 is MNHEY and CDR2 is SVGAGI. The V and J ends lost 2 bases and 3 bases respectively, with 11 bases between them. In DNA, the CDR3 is TGTGCCAGCAGTTACGGTGGAGGGGTCTACGAGCAGTACTTC. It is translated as CASSYGGGVYEQYF.

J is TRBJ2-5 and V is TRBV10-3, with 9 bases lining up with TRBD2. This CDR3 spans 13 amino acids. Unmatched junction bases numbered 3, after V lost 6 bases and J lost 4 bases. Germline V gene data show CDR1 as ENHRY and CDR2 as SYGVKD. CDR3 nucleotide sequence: TGTGCCATCAGCCCTAGCGGGACAGAGACCCAGTACTTC. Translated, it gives CAISPSGTETQYF.

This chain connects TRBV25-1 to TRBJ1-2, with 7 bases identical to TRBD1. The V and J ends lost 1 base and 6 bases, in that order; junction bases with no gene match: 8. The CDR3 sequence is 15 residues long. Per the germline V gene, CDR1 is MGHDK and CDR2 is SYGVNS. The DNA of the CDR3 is TGTGCCAGCAGTGAATTCGACAGGGAGAGAGATGGCTACACCTTC. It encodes CASSEFDRERDGYTF.

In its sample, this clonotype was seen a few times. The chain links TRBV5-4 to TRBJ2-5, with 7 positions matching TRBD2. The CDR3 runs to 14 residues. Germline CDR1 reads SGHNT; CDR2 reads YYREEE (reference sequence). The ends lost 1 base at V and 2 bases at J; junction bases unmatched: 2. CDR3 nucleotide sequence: TGTGCCAGCAGCTTGCTGCGGGAGCAAGAGACCCAGTACTTC. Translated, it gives CASSLLREQETQYF.

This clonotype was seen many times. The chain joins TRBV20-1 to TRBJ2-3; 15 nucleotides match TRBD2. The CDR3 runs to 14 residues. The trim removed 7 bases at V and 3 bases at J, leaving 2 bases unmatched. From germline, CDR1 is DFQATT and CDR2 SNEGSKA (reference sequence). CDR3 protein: CSGGTSGRTDTQYF. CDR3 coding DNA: TGCAGTGGGGGGACTAGCGGGAGGACAGATACGCAGTATTTT.

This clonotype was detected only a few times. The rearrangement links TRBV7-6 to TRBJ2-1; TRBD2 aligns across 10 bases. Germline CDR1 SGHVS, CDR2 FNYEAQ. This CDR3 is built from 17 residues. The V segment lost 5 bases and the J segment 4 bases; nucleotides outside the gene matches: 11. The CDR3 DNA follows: TGTGCCAGCAGCCCCTTTGGTAGCGGGAGGCGGTACAATGAGCAGTTCTTC. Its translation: CASSPFGSGRRYNEQFF.

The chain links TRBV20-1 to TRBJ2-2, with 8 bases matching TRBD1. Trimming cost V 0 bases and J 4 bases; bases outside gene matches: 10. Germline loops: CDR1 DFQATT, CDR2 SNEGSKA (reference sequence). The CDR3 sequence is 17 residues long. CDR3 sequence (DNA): TGCAGTGCTAGAGAGGTGGCGGGACAGGAGCCCACCGGGGAGCTGTTTTTT. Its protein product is CSAREVAGQEPTGELFF.

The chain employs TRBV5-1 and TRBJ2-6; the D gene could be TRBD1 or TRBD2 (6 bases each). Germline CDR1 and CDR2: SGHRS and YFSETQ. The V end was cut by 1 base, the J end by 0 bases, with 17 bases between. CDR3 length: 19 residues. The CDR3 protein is CASSLRLRGAVSGANVLTF. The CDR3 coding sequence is TGCGCCAGCAGCTTGAGGCTAAGGGGGGCCGTCTCTGGGGCCAACGTCCTGACTTTC.

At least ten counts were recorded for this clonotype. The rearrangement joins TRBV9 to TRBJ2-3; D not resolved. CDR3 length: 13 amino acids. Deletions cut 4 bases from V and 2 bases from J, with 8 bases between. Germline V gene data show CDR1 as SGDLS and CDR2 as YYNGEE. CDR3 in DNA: TGTGCCAGCAGCACGGACCACACAGATACGCAGTATTTT. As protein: CASSTDHTDTQYF.

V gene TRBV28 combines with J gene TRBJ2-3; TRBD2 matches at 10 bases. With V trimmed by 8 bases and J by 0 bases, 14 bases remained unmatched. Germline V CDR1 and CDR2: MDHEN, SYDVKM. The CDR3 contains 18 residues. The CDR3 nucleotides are TGTGCCAGCTACCCTGAGGTAGCGGGAGGAGGAAGCACAGATACGCAGTATTTT. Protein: CASYPEVAGGGSTDTQYF.